This entry lists 4 T cell receptor beta chains sequenced from one sample in a study of blood T cell repertoires in COVID-19. The table came from immunoSEQ multiplex PCR; TCRdb's copy has only in-frame clones and leaves some out. This repertoire shows hundreds of thousands of clones, about nine tenths found once; its top ten account for 1.4%. Sequencing was performed on peripheral blood. Receptor source: a woman aged 25-40 years with active or convalescent COVID-19.

V is TRBV6-5 and J is TRBJ2-1; D is unresolved. This CDR3 contains 13 residues. Trimming cost V 0 bases and J 7 bases, with 7 bases left between them. Germline CDR1 and CDR2: MNHEY and SVGAGI. The CDR3 DNA reads as TGTGCCAGCAGTTACTCTAACTCGAATGAGCAGTTCTTC. Translation: CASSYSNSNEQFF.

The chain combines TRBV6-6 with TRBJ1-3, with 8 bases that match TRBD1. The CDR3 is 15 amino acids. Germline-derived CDR1 and CDR2 are MNHNY and SVGAGI (reference sequence). Trimming removed 2 bases from V and 2 bases from J; junction bases left unmatched: 2. CDR3 bases: TGTGCCAGCAGTTACGACAGGGGCCCTGGAAACACCATATATTTT. This translates into CASSYDRGPGNTIYF.

The rearrangement links TRBV6-5 to TRBJ2-1; 10 nucleotides agree with TRBD2. CDR1 and CDR2 (germline): MNHEY, SVGAGI. Germline trimming cut 6 bases from V and 4 bases from J; bases unmatched to any gene: 6. CDR3 size: 15 residues. In DNA form, the CDR3 reads TGTGCCAGCAGCCTAGCGGGAGCGGATTACAATGAGCAGTTCTTC. This gives the protein CASSLAGADYNEQFF.

This clone was seen a few times. The chain has TRBV5-6 and TRBJ2-7; 16 nucleotides align to TRBD2. V lost 4 bases and J lost 2; bases outside the gene matches: 6. From germline, CDR1 is SGHDT and CDR2 YYEEEE. This CDR3 region has 17 residues. The CDR3 region is CASSRGLAGGVAYEQYF. In nucleotides, the CDR3 is TGTGCCAGCAGCAGGGGACTAGCGGGAGGGGTCGCCTACGAGCAGTACTTC.